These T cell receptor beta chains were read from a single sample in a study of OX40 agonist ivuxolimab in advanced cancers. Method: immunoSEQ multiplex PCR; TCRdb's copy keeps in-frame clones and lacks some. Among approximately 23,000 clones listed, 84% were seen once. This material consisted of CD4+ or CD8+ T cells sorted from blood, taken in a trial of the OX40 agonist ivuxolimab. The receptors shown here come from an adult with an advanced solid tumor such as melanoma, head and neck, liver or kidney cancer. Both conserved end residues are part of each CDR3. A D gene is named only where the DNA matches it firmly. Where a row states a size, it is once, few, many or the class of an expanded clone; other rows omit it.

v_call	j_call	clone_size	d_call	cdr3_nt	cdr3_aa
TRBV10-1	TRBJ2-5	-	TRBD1	TGCGCCAGCAGGAGGACAGGGGGCTTTAGTGGGGCCCAGTACTTC	CASRRTGGFSGAQYF
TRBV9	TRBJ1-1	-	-	TGTGCCAGCAGCGTAGACCCGAGTACGGTGGGGATTGAAGCTTTCTTT	CASSVDPSTVGIEAFF
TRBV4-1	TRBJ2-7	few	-	TGCGCCAGCAGCCAAGAAAGCAGGGCGTCCTACGAGCAGTACTTC	CASSQESRASYEQYF
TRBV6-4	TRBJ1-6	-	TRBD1	TGTGCCAGCAGGGACAGGGATAATTCACCCCTCCACTTT	CASRDRDNSPLHF
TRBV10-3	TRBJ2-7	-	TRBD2	TGTGCCATCAATGAGGGCGACGGGGGGGAGCAGTACTTC	CAINEGDGGEQYF
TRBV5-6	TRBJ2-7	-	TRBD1	TGTGCCAGCACCTCGCCTAGACAGGGGGCAGGCGAGCAGTACTTC	CASTSPRQGAGEQYF
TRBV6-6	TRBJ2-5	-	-	TGTGCCAGCAGTTACTGGTCCGAGGAGACCCAGTACTTC	CASSYWSEETQYF
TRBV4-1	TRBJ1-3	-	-	TGCGCCAGCAGCCAAGATTCTAAGGGGGGTGGAAACACCATATATTTT	CASSQDSKGGGNTIYF
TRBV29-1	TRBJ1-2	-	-	TGCAGCGCCCGAATAAGCTTCTATGGCTACACCTTC	CSARISFYGYTF
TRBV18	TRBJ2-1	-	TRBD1	TGTGCCAGCTCATTACCGGGACAGGGGATCGACAATGAGCAGTTCTTC	CASSLPGQGIDNEQFF
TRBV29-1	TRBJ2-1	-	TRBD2	TGCAGCGTTGTTGATCCGACTAGCGGGGGGGCGTCCTACAATGAGCAGTTCTTC	CSVVDPTSGGASYNEQFF
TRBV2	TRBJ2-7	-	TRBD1	TGTGCCCGCAAGGGACAGGGTATCTACGAGCAGTACTTC	CARKGQGIYEQYF
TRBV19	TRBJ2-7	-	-	TGTGCCAGTAGTGAAGGACTAACCTACGAGCAGTACTTC	CASSEGLTYEQYF
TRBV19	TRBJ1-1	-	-	TGTGCCAGTAGTCCTGGGCATGAAGCTTTCTTT	CASSPGHEAFF
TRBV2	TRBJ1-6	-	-	TGTGCCAGCCACCTCGGGGGACCCCCCTCTAATTCACCCCTCCACTTT	CASHLGGPPSNSPLHF
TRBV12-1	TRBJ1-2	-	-	TGTGCCAGCAGCTTTTTAGGGAACGGCTACACCTTC	CASSFLGNGYTF
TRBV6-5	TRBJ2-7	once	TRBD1	TGTGCCAGCAGTTACTCTACGACAGGGGGAGATTACGAGCAGTACTTC	CASSYSTTGGDYEQYF
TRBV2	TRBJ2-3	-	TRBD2	TGTGCCAGCAGAACGACTAGCGGGGGAACAGATACGCAGTATTTT	CASRTTSGGTDTQYF
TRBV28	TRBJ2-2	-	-	TGTGCCAGCAGTCACCGAGGGGGGGAGCTGTTTTTT	CASSHRGGELFF
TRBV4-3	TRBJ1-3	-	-	TGCGCCAGCAGCCTAGGGACGGCTGGAAACACCATATATTTT	CASSLGTAGNTIYF
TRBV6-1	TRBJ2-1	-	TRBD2	TGTGCCAGCAGTGACCCCTTGCTGGGAGCGGGGGGGCGGTACAATGAGCAGTTCTTC	CASSDPLLGAGGRYNEQFF
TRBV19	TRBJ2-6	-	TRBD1	TGTGCCAGTAGTAGTCCAGGGGGCCCTGGGGCCAACGTCCTGACTTTC	CASSSPGGPGANVLTF
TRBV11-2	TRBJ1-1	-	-	TGTGCCAGCAGCCCCCCACTAGACAGAGAGCGAGCTTTCTTT	CASSPPLDRERAFF
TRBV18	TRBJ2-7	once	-	TGTGCCAGCTCACCAGGGGCACAGGCCTACGAGCAGTACTTC	CASSPGAQAYEQYF
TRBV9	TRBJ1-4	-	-	TGTGCCAGCAGTGAGGGGGGTACTAATGAAAAACTGTTTTTT	CASSEGGTNEKLFF
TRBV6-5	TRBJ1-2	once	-	TGTGCCAGCAGTTCCCCGACGGAGACAACTAACTATGGCTACACCTTC	CASSSPTETTNYGYTF